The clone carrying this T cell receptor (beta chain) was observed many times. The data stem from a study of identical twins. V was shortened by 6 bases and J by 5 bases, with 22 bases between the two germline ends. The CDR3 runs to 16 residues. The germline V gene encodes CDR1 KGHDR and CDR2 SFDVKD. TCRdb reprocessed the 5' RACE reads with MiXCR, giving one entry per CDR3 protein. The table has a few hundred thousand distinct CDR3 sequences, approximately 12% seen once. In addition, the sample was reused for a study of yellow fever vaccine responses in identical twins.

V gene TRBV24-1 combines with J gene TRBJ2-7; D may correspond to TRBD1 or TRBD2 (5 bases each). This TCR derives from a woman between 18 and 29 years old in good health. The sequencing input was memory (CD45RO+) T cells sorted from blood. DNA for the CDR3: TGTGCCACCAGTACATCAACTAAGGGGCAGGAGGACGAGCAGTACTTC. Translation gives CATSTSTKGQEDEQYF.